These 23 T cell receptor beta chains were all obtained from the same sample, sequenced in a study of blood T cell repertoires in COVID-19. Data came from immunoSEQ multiplex PCR; TCRdb stores just in-frame clones and leaves some out. Of approximately 150,000 clones in the sample, approximately 84% were seen once. The material sequenced was PBMCs or T cells enriched from blood (not recorded which). These receptors originate from a man aged 45-65 years in a cohort exposed to, infected with or recovered from COVID-19 (not recorded which).

V is TRBV7-8 and J is TRBJ1-1; TRBD1 aligns across 8 bases. CDR3 length equals 15 residues. With 5 bases clipped from V and 10 bases from J, the junction kept 15 bases outside the gene matches. Germline values: CDR1 SGHVS, CDR2 FQNEAQ. CDR3 coding DNA: TGTGCCAGCAGCCCCTGGACAGGGTCCCCCCTCGGAGCTTTCTTT. It translates to CASSPWTGSPLGAFF.

The V and J genes are TRBV5-6 and TRBJ1-1; TRBD1 might be the D (6 bases). The CDR3 consists of 13 residues. V lost 4 bases and J 3 bases, leaving 10 bases between the germline ends. CDR1 SGHDT and CDR2 YYEEEE come from the germline V gene. CDR3 in amino acids: CASSRQGYTEAFF. For the CDR3, the DNA is TGTGCCAGCAGCCGTCAGGGGTACACTGAAGCTTTCTTT.

The rearrangement links TRBV30 to TRBJ1-1, with 7 positions matching TRBD1. From germline, CDR1 is GTSNPN and CDR2 SVGIG (reference sequence). Losses at the gene ends were 5 bases for V and 4 bases for J; bases not matched to a gene: 4. The CDR3 sequence is 12 residues long. The CDR3 sequence is CAWAYRGTEAFF. CDR3 DNA: TGTGCCTGGGCATACAGGGGCACTGAAGCTTTCTTT.

The chain couples TRBV3-1 (or the pseudogene TRBV3-2) to TRBJ2-7; D perhaps matches TRBD2 (6 bases). Germline lookup yields CDR1 LGHDT and CDR2 YNNKEL (reference sequence). V was clipped by 1 base and J by 5 bases, with 9 bases between them. This CDR3 is 13 amino acids long. The CDR3 protein is CASSQAGVNEQYF. The CDR3, as DNA: TGTGCCAGCAGCCAAGCGGGGGTAAACGAGCAGTACTTC.

The chain is built from TRBV24-1 and TRBJ2-1; perhaps TRBD2 as D (5 bases). The CDR3 totals 14 residues. Trimming cost V 8 bases and J 7 bases, with 17 bases left between them. From germline, CDR1 is KGHDR and CDR2 SFDVKD. This CDR3 reads CATNTSGLVNEQFF. As DNA, the CDR3 is TGTGCCACCAATACTAGTGGGTTAGTTAATGAGCAGTTCTTC.

The chain has TRBV29-1 and TRBJ2-7; 11 bases agree with TRBD1. Trimming removed 2 bases from V and 8 bases from J; junction bases left unmatched: 11. The CDR3 consists of 15 residues. Per germline, CDR1 SQVTM and CDR2 ANQGSEA. The CDR3: CSVEKPGQGGQKQYF. CDR3 DNA sequence: TGCAGCGTTGAAAAACCGGGACAGGGGGGACAGAAGCAGTACTTC.

The chain carries TRBV24-1 and TRBJ2-2; D gene uncertain. This CDR3 region has 14 residues. The V end was cut by 0 bases, the J end by 6 bases, with 7 bases between. Per germline, CDR1 KGHDR and CDR2 SFDVKD. In DNA form, the CDR3 reads TGTGCCACCAGTGATTTGAGGCAGGCCGGGGAGCTGTTTTTT. Translating gives CATSDLRQAGELFF.

The chain recombines TRBV4-1 with TRBJ2-7, with a tentative D call TRBD1 (5 bases). The germline V and J ends were trimmed by 0 bases and 5 bases, with 17 bases remaining between them. This CDR3 comprises 16 residues. Per the germline V gene, CDR1 is MGHRA and CDR2 is YSYEKL. CDR3 sequence reads: CASSQDLRGASDEQYF. Here the CDR3 DNA reads TGCGCCAGCAGCCAAGATCTAAGGGGCGCATCGGACGAGCAGTACTTC.

The chain has TRBV12-5 and TRBJ2-3; 9 bases agree with TRBD2. The CDR3 has 16 residues. The germline V gene encodes CDR1 LGHNT and CDR2 FRNRAP. V was clipped by 3 bases and J by 10 bases; unmatched bases: 14. CDR3 in DNA: TGTGCTAGTGGTTTACGATCTAGCGGGAACGGCCAAGCGCAGTATTTT. Translating it yields CASGLRSSGNGQAQYF.

The CDR3 is CASRFEGVNSPLHF. The CDR3 DNA is TGTGCCAGCAGGTTCGAGGGGGTCAACTCACCCCTCCACTTT. This chain links TRBV27 with TRBJ1-6, with a tentative D call TRBD1 (6 bases). In germline, CDR1 is MNHEY, CDR2 SMNVEV (reference sequence). With 6 bases removed from V and 10 bases from J, the gap between germline ends came to 16 bases. This CDR3 region has 14 residues.

The genes are TRBV4-1 and TRBJ2-7; 7 bases are a match to TRBD2. The CDR3 is made up of 15 amino acids. Germline V gene lookup returns CDR1 MGHRA and CDR2 YSYEKL. J gave up 9 bases and V 1 base, and 12 bases lay outside the gene matches. The chain's CDR3 is CASSQGATSPEVQYF. The CDR3 nucleotides read TGCGCCAGCAGCCAAGGCGCGACTAGCCCCGAGGTGCAGTACTTC.

This chain connects TRBV7-9 to TRBJ2-7, with unresolved D. The germline gives CDR1 SEHNR, CDR2 FQNEAQ (reference sequence). This CDR3 has 13 amino acids. V lost 0 bases and J lost 6, with 9 bases in between. This chain's CDR3 is CASSLAAVLEQYF. The CDR3 nucleotides are TGTGCCAGCAGCTTAGCGGCAGTGCTCGAGCAGTACTTC.

This rearrangement joins TRBV9 to TRBJ1-1, with no clear D. Germline assignment: CDR1 SGDLS and CDR2 YYNGEE. The CDR3 extends over 13 amino acids. Trimming pared 0 bases from V and 1 base from J, leaving 4 bases between. The CDR3 region is CASSVGENTEAFF. CDR3 sequence (DNA): TGTGCCAGCAGCGTAGGAGAGAACACTGAAGCTTTCTTT.

The chain combines TRBV5-4 with TRBJ2-5, with D possibly matching TRBD2 (5 bases). The V and J ends lost 4 bases and 7 bases respectively, with 14 bases between them. Germline loops: CDR1 SGHNT, CDR2 YYREEE (reference sequence). CDR3 size: 13 residues. The CDR3 nucleotides are TGTGCCAGCAGCCCCAATCGAGGGCCGACCCAGTACTTC. It encodes CASSPNRGPTQYF. The full variable domain, with the rest looked up from reference TRBV5-4 and TRBJ2-5, is ETGVTQSPTHLIKTRGQQVTLRCSSQSGHNTVSWYQQALGQGPQFIFQYYREEENGRGNFPPRFSGLQFPNYSSELNVNALELDDSALYLCASSPNRGPTQYFGPGTRLLVL.

This clone has just a few counts. The rearrangement links TRBV18 to TRBJ2-4; tentative D call: TRBD1 (5 bases). The CDR3 has 14 amino acids. Germline CDR1 reads KGHSH; CDR2 reads LQKENI. Trimming cost V 8 bases and J 1 base, with 12 bases left between them. The DNA of the CDR3 is TGTGCCAGCAACTTTGACAGTGCCAAAAACATTCAGTACTTC. It is translated as CASNFDSAKNIQYF.

This chain connects TRBV29-1 to TRBJ1-4; 7 nucleotides agree with TRBD1. CDR3 length: 13 residues. After removal of 7 bases from V and 3 bases from J, the junction contained 5 bases not matched to a gene. The germline CDR1 and CDR2 sequences are SQVTM and ANQGSEA. CDR3 loop: CSAKQGPNEKLFF. Here the CDR3 DNA reads TGCAGCGCAAAACAGGGGCCTAATGAAAAACTGTTTTTT.

This sequence joins TRBV19 and TRBJ2-1; D gene ambiguous. Germline V gives CDR1 LNHDA, CDR2 SQIVND (reference sequence). Between the trimmed V and J ends, which lost 6 bases and 7 bases, there was a span of 10 bases. This CDR3 is built from 12 residues. In nucleotides, the CDR3 is TGTGCCAGTAGCCCCCGGTCAAATGAGCAGTTCTTC. Its translation is CASSPRSNEQFF.

The V gene is TRBV5-4, the J gene TRBJ2-5; D perhaps matches TRBD2 (5 bases). Germline CDR1 is SGHNT and CDR2 is YYREEE (reference sequence). CDR3 length: 14 residues. Trimming stripped 2 bases from V and 3 bases from J, with 11 bases between. The CDR3 sequence: CASSFGPGKETQYF. For the CDR3, the DNA is TGTGCCAGCAGCTTTGGCCCGGGAAAAGAGACCCAGTACTTC.

The rearrangement uses TRBV19 and TRBJ1-2, with D perhaps matching TRBD1 (6 bases). The CDR3 is 13 residues long. Trimming removed 0 bases at V and 5 bases at J, with 7 bases between. Germline-derived CDR1 and CDR2 are LNHDA and SQIVND (reference sequence). The CDR3 loop reads CASSIDQGYGYTF. The CDR3 coding sequence is TGTGCCAGTAGTATAGATCAGGGGTATGGCTACACCTTC.

This chain links TRBV23-1 with TRBJ2-1; 8 nucleotides agree with TRBD2. TRBV23-1 is an ORF for which the function is uncertain. Trimming cost V 4 bases and J 0 bases; bases outside gene matches: 5. The CDR3 runs 16 residues. CDR3 sequence (DNA): TGCGCCAGCAGTCCGCAACTAGCGGACTCCTACAATGAGCAGTTCTTC. Translating it yields CASSPQLADSYNEQFF.

The rearrangement joins TRBV5-6 to TRBJ2-5; perhaps TRBD1 as D (6 bases). Germline V gene data show CDR1 as SGHDT and CDR2 as YYEEEE. The CDR3 length is 15 residues. V gave up 5 bases and J gave up 5 bases, with 19 bases separating them. CDR3 in DNA: TGTGCCAGCAGTAACTATATACAGGGCTTGGAGACCCAGTACTTC. Encoded protein: CASSNYIQGLETQYF.

This clone was counted a single time. The chain uses TRBV19 and TRBJ2-2, with 9 positions matching TRBD2. V lost 7 bases, J lost 5 bases, and 5 bases stayed unmatched. The CDR3 is 14 amino acids. Germline V gene sequence: CDR1 LNHDA, CDR2 SQIVND (reference sequence). CDR3 amino acids: CASTLAGRTGELFF. CDR3 nucleotide sequence: TGTGCCAGTACCCTAGCGGGAAGGACCGGGGAGCTGTTTTTT. Supplemented by reference TRBV19 and TRBJ2-2, the full variable domain reads DGGITQSPKYLFRKEGQNVTLSCEQNLNHDAMYWYRQDPGQGLRLIYYSQIVNDFQKGDIAEGYSVSREKKESFPLTVTSAQKNPTAFYLCASTLAGRTGELFFGEGSRLTVL.

This clone was counted between two and nine times. The chain is built from TRBV18 and TRBJ1-1, with 8 bases aligning to TRBD1. The CDR3 length is 14 residues. Looked up from germline, CDR1 is KGHSH and CDR2 is LQKENI. V lost 2 bases to trimming and J lost 6 bases; unmatched junction nucleotides: 5. This CDR3 reads CASSPADRVSEAFF. In nucleotides, the CDR3 is TGTGCCAGCTCACCAGCGGACAGGGTTTCTGAAGCTTTCTTT. The full variable domain, rest sourced from reference TRBV18 and TRBJ1-1, is NAGVMQNPRHLVRRRGQEARLRCSPMKGHSHVYWYRQLPEEGLKFMVYLQKENIIDESGMPKERFSAEFPKEGPSILRIQQVVRGDSAAYFCASSPADRVSEAFFGQGTRLTVV.